The TCR beta chain described here comes from a study of early T cells in non-severe SARS-CoV-2 infection. Study-wide context: Whole-blood bulk RNA, unsorted, was sequenced, and chains were unpaired.

The protocol attached unique molecular identifiers to individual cDNA molecules. MiXCR, run by TCRdb on the 5' RACE reads, gives a single entry per CDR3 protein. Of just under 65,000 distinct CDR3 sequences in the sample, 4.5% to 7.5% were seen once. Points from the study as a whole: The VDJdb matching leaned toward anti-spike CD8 responses and overlooked private and CD4 specificities.

This clonotype has a count of ten or more. Its antigen remains unidentified. The specimen comprised whole blood, sampled at baseline. This clonotype was obtained from an adult who was a healthcare worker with PCR-confirmed SARS-CoV-2 infection or an uninfected control (not recorded which).

The CDR3 loop is CASSSNRGTVTGGNTIYF. Written as DNA, the CDR3 is TGTGCCAGCAGCTCCAACAGGGGCACGGTTACGGGTGGAAACACCATATATTTT. The V and J genes are TRBV5-5 and TRBJ1-3; 7 nucleotides line up with TRBD1. In germline, CDR1 is SGHKS, CDR2 YYEKEE (reference sequence). The CDR3 consists of 18 residues. After removal of 3 bases from V and 3 bases from J, the junction contained 15 bases not matched to a gene.